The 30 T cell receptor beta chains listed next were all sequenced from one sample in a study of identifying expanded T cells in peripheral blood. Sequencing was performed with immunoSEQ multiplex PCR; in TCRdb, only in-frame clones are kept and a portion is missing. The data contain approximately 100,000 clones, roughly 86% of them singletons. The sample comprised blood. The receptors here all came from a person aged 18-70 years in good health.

CDR3 residues: CASSVDGRSYNEQFF. DNA for the CDR3: TGTGCCAGCAGCGTAGACGGGAGGTCCTACAATGAGCAGTTCTTC. This sequence joins TRBV9 and TRBJ2-1, with 7 bases fitting TRBD2. The CDR3 length is 15 residues. The V segment lost 0 bases and the J segment 1 base; nucleotides outside the gene matches: 1. Germline CDR1 is SGDLS and CDR2 is YYNGEE.

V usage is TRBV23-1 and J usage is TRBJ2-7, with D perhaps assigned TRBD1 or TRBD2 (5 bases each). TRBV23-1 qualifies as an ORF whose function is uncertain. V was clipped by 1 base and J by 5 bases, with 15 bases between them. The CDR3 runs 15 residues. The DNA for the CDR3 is TGCGCCAGCAGTCAATTGAGGGGAAGTGTGAACGAGCAGTACTTC. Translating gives CASSQLRGSVNEQYF.

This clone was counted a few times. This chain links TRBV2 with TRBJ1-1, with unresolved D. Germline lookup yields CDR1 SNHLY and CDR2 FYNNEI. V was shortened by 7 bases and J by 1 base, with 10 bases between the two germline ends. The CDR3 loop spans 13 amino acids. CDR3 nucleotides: TGTGCCAGCACACAAAGATGGAACACTGAAGCTTTCTTT. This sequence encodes CASTQRWNTEAFF. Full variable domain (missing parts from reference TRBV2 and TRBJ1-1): EPEVTQTPSHQVTQMGQEVILRCVPISNHLYFYWYRQILGQKVEFLVSFYNNEISEKSEIFDDQFSVERPDGSNFTLKIRSTKLEDSAMYFCASTQRWNTEAFFGQGTRLTVV.

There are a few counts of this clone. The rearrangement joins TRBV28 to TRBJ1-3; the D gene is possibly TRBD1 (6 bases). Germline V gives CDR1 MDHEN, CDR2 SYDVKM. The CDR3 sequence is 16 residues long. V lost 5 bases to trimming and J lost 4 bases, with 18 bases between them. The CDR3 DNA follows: TGTGCCAGCAGTAATGTAGGAGACAGGATCGGAAACACCATATATTTT. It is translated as CASSNVGDRIGNTIYF. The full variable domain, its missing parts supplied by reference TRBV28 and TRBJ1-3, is DVKVTQSSRYLVKRTGEKVFLECVQDMDHENMFWYRQDPGLGLRLIYFSYDVKMKEKGDIPEGYSVSREKKERFSLILESASTNQTSMYLCASSNVGDRIGNTIYFGEGSWLTVV.

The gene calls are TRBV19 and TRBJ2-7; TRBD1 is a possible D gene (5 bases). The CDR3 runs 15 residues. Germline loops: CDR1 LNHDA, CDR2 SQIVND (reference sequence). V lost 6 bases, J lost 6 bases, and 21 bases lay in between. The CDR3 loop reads CASSIPGIPRVEQYF. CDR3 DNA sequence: TGTGCCAGTAGCATTCCAGGGATCCCACGCGTCGAGCAGTACTTC.

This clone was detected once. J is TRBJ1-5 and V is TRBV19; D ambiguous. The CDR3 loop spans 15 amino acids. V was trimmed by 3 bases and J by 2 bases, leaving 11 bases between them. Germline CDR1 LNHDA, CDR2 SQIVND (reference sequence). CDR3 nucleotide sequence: TGTGCCAGTAGTATTTTTGGAAGGGGCAATCAGCCCCAGCATTTT. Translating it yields CASSIFGRGNQPQHF.

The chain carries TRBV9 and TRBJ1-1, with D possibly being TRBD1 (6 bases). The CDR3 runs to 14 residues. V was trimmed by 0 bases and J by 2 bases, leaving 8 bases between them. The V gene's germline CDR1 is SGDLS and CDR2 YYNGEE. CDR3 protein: CASSVDGTNTEAFF. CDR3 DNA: TGTGCCAGCAGCGTAGACGGGACAAACACTGAAGCTTTCTTT.

CDR3 DNA: TGTGCCAGCAGTGACGGGGACTCTGGGGCCAACGTCCTGACTTTC. Its translation: CASSDGDSGANVLTF. The chain uses TRBV2 and TRBJ2-6, with TRBD2 as a possible D gene (5 bases). CDR3 size: 15 residues. Trimming pared 3 bases from V and 0 bases from J, leaving 6 bases between. Germline CDR1 and CDR2: SNHLY and FYNNEI.

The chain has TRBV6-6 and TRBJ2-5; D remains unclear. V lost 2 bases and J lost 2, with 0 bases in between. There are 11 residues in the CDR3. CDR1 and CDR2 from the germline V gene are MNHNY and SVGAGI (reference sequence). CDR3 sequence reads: CASSYQETQYF. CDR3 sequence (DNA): TGTGCCAGCAGTTACCAAGAGACCCAGTACTTC.

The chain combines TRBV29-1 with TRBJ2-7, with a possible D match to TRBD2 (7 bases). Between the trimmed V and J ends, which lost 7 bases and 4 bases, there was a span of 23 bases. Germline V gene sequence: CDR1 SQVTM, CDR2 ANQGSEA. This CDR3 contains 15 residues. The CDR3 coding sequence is TGCAGCGCTTTAACCAGCGGGATCCAGGGGTACGAGCAGTACTTC. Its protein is CSALTSGIQGYEQYF.

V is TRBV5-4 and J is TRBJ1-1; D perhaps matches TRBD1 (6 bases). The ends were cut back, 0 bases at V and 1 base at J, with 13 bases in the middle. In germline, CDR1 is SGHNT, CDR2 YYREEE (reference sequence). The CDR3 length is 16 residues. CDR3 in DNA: TGTGCCAGCAGCTTGGACTATCCAGGGGCGAACACTGAAGCTTTCTTT. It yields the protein CASSLDYPGANTEAFF.

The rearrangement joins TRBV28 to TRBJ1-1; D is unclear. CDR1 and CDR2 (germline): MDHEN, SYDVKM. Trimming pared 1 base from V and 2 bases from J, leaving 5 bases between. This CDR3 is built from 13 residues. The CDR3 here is CASSLFRNTEAFF. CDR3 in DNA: TGTGCCAGCAGTTTATTTAGAAACACTGAAGCTTTCTTT.

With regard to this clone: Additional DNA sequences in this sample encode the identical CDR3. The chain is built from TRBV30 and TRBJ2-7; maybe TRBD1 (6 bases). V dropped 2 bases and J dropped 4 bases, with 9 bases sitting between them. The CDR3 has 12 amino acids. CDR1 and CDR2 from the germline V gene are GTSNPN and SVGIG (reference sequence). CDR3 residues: CAWSRTAYEQYF. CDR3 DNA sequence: TGTGCCTGGAGTCGGACAGCATACGAGCAGTACTTC. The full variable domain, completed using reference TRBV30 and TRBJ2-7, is SQTIHQWPATLVQPVGSPLSLECTVEGTSNPNLYWYRQAAGRGLQLLFYSVGIGQISSEVPQNLSASRPQDRQFILSSKKLLLSDSGFYLCAWSRTAYEQYFGPGTRLTVT.

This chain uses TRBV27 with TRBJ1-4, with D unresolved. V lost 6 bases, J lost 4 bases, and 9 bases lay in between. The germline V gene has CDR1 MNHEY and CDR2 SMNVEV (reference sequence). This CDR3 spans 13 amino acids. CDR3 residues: CASRDGNNEKLFF. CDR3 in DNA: TGTGCCAGCAGGGACGGGAATAATGAAAAACTGTTTTTT. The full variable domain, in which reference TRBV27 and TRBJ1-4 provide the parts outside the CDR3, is EAQVTQNPRYLITVTGKKLTVTCSQNMNHEYMSWYRQDPGLGLRQIYYSMNVEVTDKGDVPEGYKVSRKEKRNFPLILESPSPNQTSLYFCASRDGNNEKLFFGSGTQLSVL.

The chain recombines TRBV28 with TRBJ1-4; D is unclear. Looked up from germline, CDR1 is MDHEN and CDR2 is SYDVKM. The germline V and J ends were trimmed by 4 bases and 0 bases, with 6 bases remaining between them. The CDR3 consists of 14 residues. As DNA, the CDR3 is TGTGCCAGCAGTTCAACGACAACTAATGAAAAACTGTTTTTT. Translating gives CASSSTTTNEKLFF.

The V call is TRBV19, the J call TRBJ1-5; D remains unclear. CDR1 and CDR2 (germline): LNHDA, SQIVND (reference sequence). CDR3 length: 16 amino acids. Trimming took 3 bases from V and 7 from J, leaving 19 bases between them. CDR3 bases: TGTGCCAGTAGTATTGTAGGCCGTGCCAGTTCCCAGCCCCAGCATTTT. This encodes CASSIVGRASSQPQHF.

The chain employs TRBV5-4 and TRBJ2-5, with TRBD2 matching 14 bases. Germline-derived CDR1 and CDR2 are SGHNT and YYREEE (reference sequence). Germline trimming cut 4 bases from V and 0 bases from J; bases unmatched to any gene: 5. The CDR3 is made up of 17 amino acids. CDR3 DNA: TGTGCCAGCAGCCCCGGACTAGCGGGGGGATACCAAGAGACCCAGTACTTC. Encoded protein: CASSPGLAGGYQETQYF. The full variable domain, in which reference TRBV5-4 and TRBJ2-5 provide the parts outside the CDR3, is ETGVTQSPTHLIKTRGQQVTLRCSSQSGHNTVSWYQQALGQGPQFIFQYYREEENGRGNFPPRFSGLQFPNYSSELNVNALELDDSALYLCASSPGLAGGYQETQYFGPGTRLLVL.

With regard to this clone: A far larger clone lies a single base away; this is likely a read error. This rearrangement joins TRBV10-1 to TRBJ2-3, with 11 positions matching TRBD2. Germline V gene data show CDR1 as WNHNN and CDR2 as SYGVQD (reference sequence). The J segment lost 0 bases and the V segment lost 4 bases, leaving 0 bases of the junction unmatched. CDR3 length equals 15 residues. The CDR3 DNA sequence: TGCGCCAGCAGTGGGACTAGCGGGAGCACAGATACGCAGTATTTT. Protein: CASSGTSGSTDTQYF.

Written as DNA, the CDR3 is TGCAGCGTCGGACCGGGACAGGGCCCCAACATTCAGTACTTC. Its translation: CSVGPGQGPNIQYF. The chain joins TRBV29-1 to TRBJ2-4; TRBD1 matches 9 bases. Trimming at V came to 6 bases and at J to 7 bases, leaving 10 bases not matched to a gene. From germline, CDR1 is SQVTM and CDR2 ANQGSEA. The CDR3 sequence is 14 residues long.

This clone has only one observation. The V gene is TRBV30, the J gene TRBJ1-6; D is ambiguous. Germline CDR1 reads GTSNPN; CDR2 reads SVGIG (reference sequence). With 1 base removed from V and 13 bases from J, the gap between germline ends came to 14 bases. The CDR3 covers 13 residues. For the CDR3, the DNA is TGTGCCTGGAGTGGCCAGGCCATAAGGCCCCTCCACTTT. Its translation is CAWSGQAIRPLHF.

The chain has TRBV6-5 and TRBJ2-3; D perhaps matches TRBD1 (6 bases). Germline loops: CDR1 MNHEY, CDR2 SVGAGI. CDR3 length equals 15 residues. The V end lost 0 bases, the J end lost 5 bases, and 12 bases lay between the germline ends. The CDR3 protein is CASSYSVQGGDTQYF. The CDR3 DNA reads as TGTGCCAGCAGTTACTCTGTACAGGGTGGAGATACGCAGTATTTT.

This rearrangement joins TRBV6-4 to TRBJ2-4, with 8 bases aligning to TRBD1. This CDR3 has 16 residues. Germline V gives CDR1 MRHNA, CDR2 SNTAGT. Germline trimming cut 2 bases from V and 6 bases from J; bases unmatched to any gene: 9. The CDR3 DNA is TGTGCCAGCAGTGACGGGGAGACAGGGGACGGAAACATTCAGTACTTC. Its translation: CASSDGETGDGNIQYF.

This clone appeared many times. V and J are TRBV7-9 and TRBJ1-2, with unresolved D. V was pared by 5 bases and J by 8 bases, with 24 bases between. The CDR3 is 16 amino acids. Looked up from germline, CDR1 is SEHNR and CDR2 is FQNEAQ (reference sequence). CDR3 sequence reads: CASSPLDGPRLEGYTF. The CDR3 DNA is TGTGCCAGCAGCCCCCTGGACGGCCCCCGGCTGGAGGGCTACACCTTC.

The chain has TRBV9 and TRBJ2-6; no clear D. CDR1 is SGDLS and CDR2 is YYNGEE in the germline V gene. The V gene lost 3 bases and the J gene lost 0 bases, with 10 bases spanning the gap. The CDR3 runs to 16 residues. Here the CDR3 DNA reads TGTGCCAGCAGCGAGGGCCAAGCCTCTGGGGCCAACGTCCTGACTTTC. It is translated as CASSEGQASGANVLTF.

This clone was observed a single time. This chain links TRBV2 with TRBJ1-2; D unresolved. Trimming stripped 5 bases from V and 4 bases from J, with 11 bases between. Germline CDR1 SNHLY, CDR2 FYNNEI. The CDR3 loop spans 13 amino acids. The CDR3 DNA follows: TGTGCCAGCAGTACCCCAGCTGCCTATGGCTACACCTTC. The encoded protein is CASSTPAAYGYTF. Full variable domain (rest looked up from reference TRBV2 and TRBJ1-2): EPEVTQTPSHQVTQMGQEVILRCVPISNHLYFYWYRQILGQKVEFLVSFYNNEISEKSEIFDDQFSVERPDGSNFTLKIRSTKLEDSAMYFCASSTPAAYGYTFGSGTRLTVV.

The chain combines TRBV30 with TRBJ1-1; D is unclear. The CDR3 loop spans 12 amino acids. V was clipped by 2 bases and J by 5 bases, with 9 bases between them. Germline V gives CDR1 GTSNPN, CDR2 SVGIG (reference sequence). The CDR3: CAWSSDYTEAFF. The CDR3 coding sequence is TGTGCCTGGAGTTCCGATTATACTGAAGCTTTCTTT.

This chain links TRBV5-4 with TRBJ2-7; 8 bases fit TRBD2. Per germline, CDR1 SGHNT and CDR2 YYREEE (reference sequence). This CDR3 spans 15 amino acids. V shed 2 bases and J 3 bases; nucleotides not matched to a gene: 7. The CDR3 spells CASSFERGPLYEQYF. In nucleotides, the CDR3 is TGTGCCAGCAGCTTCGAGCGGGGGCCTCTCTACGAGCAGTACTTC.

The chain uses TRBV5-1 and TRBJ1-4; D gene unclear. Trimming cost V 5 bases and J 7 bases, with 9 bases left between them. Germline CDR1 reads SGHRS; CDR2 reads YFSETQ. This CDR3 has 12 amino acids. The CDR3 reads CASRDTREKLFF. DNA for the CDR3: TGCGCCAGCAGGGATACTCGTGAAAAACTGTTTTTT.

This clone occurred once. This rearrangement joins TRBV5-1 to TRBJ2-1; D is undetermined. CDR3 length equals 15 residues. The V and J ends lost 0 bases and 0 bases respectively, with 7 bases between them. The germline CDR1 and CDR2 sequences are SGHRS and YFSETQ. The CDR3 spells CASSLGPVSYNEQFF. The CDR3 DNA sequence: TGCGCCAGCAGCTTGGGACCCGTCTCCTACAATGAGCAGTTCTTC.

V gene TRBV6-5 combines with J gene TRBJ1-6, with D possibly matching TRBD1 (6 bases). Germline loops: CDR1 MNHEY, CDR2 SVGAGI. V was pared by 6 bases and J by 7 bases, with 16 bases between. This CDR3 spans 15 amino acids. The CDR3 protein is CASRPTQGWNSPLHF. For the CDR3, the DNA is TGTGCCAGCAGGCCGACACAGGGTTGGAATTCACCCCTCCACTTT.